What follows describes a single TCR beta chain. Profiling relied on immunoSEQ multiplex PCR, and the TCRdb table lists in-frame clones only, not all of them. The table has 250,000 to 300,000 clones, 86% seen once. The data are from a study of blood T cell repertoires in COVID-19. Germline V gene sequence: CDR1 SGHTS, CDR2 YDEGEE. V lost 4 bases to trimming and J lost 3 bases; unmatched junction nucleotides: 7. This CDR3 spans 15 amino acids. Sequenced: PBMCs or T cells enriched from blood (not recorded which). J is TRBJ2-7 and V is TRBV5-8; 10 bases fit TRBD1. This TCR derives from a man younger than 35 who had recovered from COVID-19. Here the CDR3 DNA reads TGTGCCAGCAGCAGACCGGGACAGGGGAGCTACGAGCAGTACTTC. Its translation: CASSRPGQGSYEQYF.